The rows below give T cell receptor beta chains drawn from one sample of a study of CD8 T cells in Susac syndrome. In TCRdb, the immunoSEQ multiplex PCR reads were re-called with MiXCR into one record per CDR3 protein. This table has hundreds of thousands of distinct CDR3 sequences, approximately 95% appearing once. Material: CD4+ T cells from PBMCs. These receptors all come from a human donor with multiple sclerosis. CDR3s include the opening cysteine and the closing phenylalanine or tryptophan. The order of the fields is V gene, CDR3 protein.

TRBV7-2 | CASSLAAGDVEAFF
TRBV23-1 | CASSQSGRVTDTQYF
TRBV20-1 | CGWLANTEAFF
TRBV5-4 | CASSFSSGLTDTQYF
TRBV12-3/TRBV12-4 | CASSLGARGTKTYEQYF
TRBV29-1 | CSAVPGPHEQFF
TRBV12-3/TRBV12-4 | CASSFSGSIGSYEQYF
TRBV29-1 | CSVDRALEETQYF
TRBV5-1 | CASSLGTGGIDTQYF
TRBV20-1 | CSASPGWNQPQHF
TRBV7-6 | CASSLGHANYGYTF
TRBV6-5 | CASSLKTGGLSPLHF
TRBV3-1 | CASSQAGSANEKLFF
TRBV30 | CAWSPGLPGPSNQPQHF
TRBV12-3/TRBV12-4 | CASFVDSTDTQYF
TRBV7-2 | CASSLAMRLWGTDTQYF
TRBV7-3 | CASSPDRAGFGGYTF
TRBV27 | CASSRTGAAGGYTF
TRBV7-9 | CASSLAPGGSLYEQYF
TRBV5-4 | CASSGPGNKSYEQYF
TRBV12-3/TRBV12-4 | CASTEVSDTQYF
TRBV9 | CASSEGLASDTQYF
TRBV29-1 | CSVGSQNTEAFF
TRBV3-1 | CASSRIAGGSYEQYF
TRBV20-1 | CSARLAEGVQEQFF
TRBV30 | CAWMSSAQETQYF
TRBV27 | CASSLSRGYTF
TRBV5-1 | CASTRGGVAGYGEQYF
TRBV20-1 | CSARLLHPQYF
TRBV20-1 | CSARDRSGRGNTQYF
TRBV19 | CASSIDRGRQPQHF
TRBV5-6 | CASTGGGPGGYTF
TRBV12-3/TRBV12-4 | CASSPSGEGDTQYF
TRBV20-1 | CSAIDRTQDEKLFF
TRBV3-1 | CASSQTYTGELFF
TRBV4-2 | CASSRGAGENEQYF
TRBV12-3/TRBV12-4 | CASSMASGNNEQFF
TRBV7-2 | CASSLNPPGRPDGYTF